These 20 T cell receptor beta chains came from one sample sequenced in a study of shared clonotypes between healthy human individuals. Measured with immunoSEQ multiplex PCR; TCRdb has only the in-frame clones, and not every one. The table includes roughly 1,600,000 clones, 98% detected once. The sequenced material came from naive CD4+ T cells sorted from blood. Described subset: CD45RA+ positively selected. The receptors come from a man aged 30-40 years in good health.

This chain uses TRBV29-1 with TRBJ2-1; the match to TRBD1 covers 9 bases. Germline V CDR1 and CDR2: SQVTM, ANQGSEA. The CDR3 has 13 amino acids. The trim removed 7 bases at V and 12 bases at J, leaving 13 bases unmatched. The CDR3 protein is CSARRPGQGVQFF. The DNA for the CDR3 is TGCAGCGCCCGGAGGCCGGGACAGGGAGTGCAGTTCTTC.

This chain connects TRBV28 to TRBJ2-7; 7 bases align to TRBD2. Germline CDR1 MDHEN, CDR2 SYDVKM. J lost 4 bases, V lost 8 bases, and 5 bases had no gene match. The CDR3 has 12 amino acids. The CDR3 loop reads CASDQRGYEQYF. CDR3 nucleotide sequence: TGTGCCAGCGATCAGCGGGGTTACGAGCAGTACTTC. The full variable domain, rest sourced from reference TRBV28 and TRBJ2-7, is DVKVTQSSRYLVKRTGEKVFLECVQDMDHENMFWYRQDPGLGLRLIYFSYDVKMKEKGDIPEGYSVSREKKERFSLILESASTNQTSMYLCASDQRGYEQYFGPGTRLTVT.

V usage is TRBV9 and J usage is TRBJ2-4, with a possible D match to TRBD2 (5 bases). The CDR3 consists of 13 residues. Per germline, CDR1 SGDLS and CDR2 YYNGEE. V lost 2 bases to trimming and J lost 8 bases, with 11 bases between them. CDR3 nucleotides: TGTGCCAGCAGCGTGGGTTACGGGGACATTCAGTACTTC. Amino acid sequence: CASSVGYGDIQYF. The full variable domain, with the rest looked up from reference TRBV9 and TRBJ2-4, is DSGVTQTPKHLITATGQRVTLRCSPRSGDLSVYWYQQSLDQGLQFLIQYYNGEERAKGNILERFSAQQFPDLHSELNLSSLELGDSALYFCASSVGYGDIQYFGAGTRLSVL.

The chain combines TRBV9 with TRBJ2-3, with D uncertain. This CDR3 comprises 14 residues. Trimming pared 0 bases from V and 6 bases from J, leaving 11 bases between. Germline assignment: CDR1 SGDLS and CDR2 YYNGEE. The CDR3 spells CASSVVGIQDTQYF. The CDR3 bases are TGTGCCAGCAGCGTAGTAGGGATCCAGGATACGCAGTATTTT.

The J gene is TRBJ2-3, the V gene TRBV5-1; maybe TRBD1 (5 bases). Germline V gene lookup returns CDR1 SGHRS and CDR2 YFSETQ. This CDR3 contains 15 residues. Trimming left V 6 bases short and J 0 bases short, with 14 bases between. The CDR3, as DNA: TGCGCCAGCACCTGGGGCGGCAAGAGCACAGATACGCAGTATTTT. Translated, it gives CASTWGGKSTDTQYF.

The chain employs TRBV9 and TRBJ2-7, with 8 bases lining up with TRBD2. The ends lost 0 bases at V and 4 bases at J; junction bases unmatched: 6. There are 15 residues in the CDR3. The germline gives CDR1 SGDLS, CDR2 YYNGEE. The CDR3: CASSVDSGTLYEQYF. The CDR3, as DNA: TGTGCCAGCAGCGTAGATAGCGGGACTCTATACGAGCAGTACTTC.

The rearrangement links TRBV18 to TRBJ1-4; no firm D call. This CDR3 region has 14 residues. Germline CDR1 is KGHSH and CDR2 is LQKENI. V gave up 3 bases and J gave up 3 bases, with 8 bases separating them. The CDR3 region is CASSPNRANEKLFF. The CDR3 coding sequence is TGTGCCAGCTCACCTAATCGGGCTAATGAAAAACTGTTTTTT.

The V call is TRBV7-8, the J call TRBJ2-1; 8 bases match TRBD2. This CDR3 contains 16 residues. From germline, CDR1 is SGHVS and CDR2 FQNEAQ. After removal of 0 bases from V and 6 bases from J, the junction contained 7 bases not matched to a gene. CDR3 protein: CASSLAPGLGGNEQFF. CDR3 in DNA: TGTGCCAGCAGCTTAGCCCCGGGACTAGGGGGCAATGAGCAGTTCTTC.

This clone has only one observation. V usage is TRBV19 and J usage is TRBJ2-7; D is unresolved. Between the trimmed V and J ends, which lost 9 bases and 0 bases, there was a span of 15 bases. The CDR3 runs to 14 residues. CDR1 and CDR2 from the germline V gene are LNHDA and SQIVND (reference sequence). Written as DNA, the CDR3 is TGTGCCAGCAGCCGCGCGACCCACTCCTACGAGCAGTACTTC. Translating it yields CASSRATHSYEQYF.

The chain recombines TRBV18 with TRBJ2-5; no clear D gene. This CDR3 region has 12 residues. From germline, CDR1 is KGHSH and CDR2 LQKENI. Trimming cost V 4 bases and J 5 bases, with 8 bases left between them. As DNA, the CDR3 is TGTGCCAGCTCACAGGGTTGGGAGACCCAGTACTTC. It specifies CASSQGWETQYF.

The rearrangement links TRBV5-1 to TRBJ1-4; no firm D call. This CDR3 contains 15 residues. Germline V gene sequence: CDR1 SGHRS, CDR2 YFSETQ. The V end was cut by 0 bases, the J end by 1 base, with 7 bases between. The CDR3: CASSLAVGTNEKLFF. The CDR3 nucleotides are TGCGCCAGCAGCTTGGCCGTCGGAACTAATGAAAAACTGTTTTTT.

V is TRBV7-2 and J is TRBJ1-1; D gene unclear. V dropped 2 bases and J dropped 8 bases, with 15 bases sitting between them. The germline CDR1 and CDR2 sequences are SGHTA and FQGNSA. The CDR3 extends over 14 amino acids. CDR3 bases: TGTGCCAGCAGCTTATCCCAAGCCTCGTCCGAAGCTTTCTTT. This sequence encodes CASSLSQASSEAFF.

This chain joins TRBV5-1 and TRBJ2-3, with TRBD1 matching over 7 bases. The V and J ends lost 4 bases and 2 bases, in that order; junction bases with no gene match: 7. CDR1 is SGHRS, CDR2 YFSETQ, per germline. The CDR3 runs 15 residues. The CDR3 coding sequence is TGCGCCAGCAGCCTCGACAGGGTGCCCACAGATACGCAGTATTTT. It encodes CASSLDRVPTDTQYF.

The rearrangement uses TRBV11-3 and TRBJ2-3; D unclear. V was shortened by 6 bases and J by 1 base, with 5 bases between the two germline ends. The CDR3 has 12 amino acids. Germline CDR1 is SGHNT and CDR2 is YENEEA. Written as DNA, the CDR3 is TGTGCCAGCAGTTTTCGCACAGATACGCAGTATTTT. It codes for CASSFRTDTQYF.

This clone appeared a single time. V and J are TRBV9 and TRBJ2-7; D tentatively reads TRBD1 or TRBD2 (5 bases each). V lost 0 bases and J 7 bases, leaving 14 bases between the germline ends. This CDR3 is built from 14 residues. The germline V gene has CDR1 SGDLS and CDR2 YYNGEE. The CDR3 sequence: CASSVDGAMREQYF. CDR3 bases: TGTGCCAGCAGCGTAGACGGGGCTATGAGGGAGCAGTACTTC.

This clone showed up just once. The rearrangement uses TRBV5-5 and TRBJ2-2; D not resolved. V was clipped by 0 bases and J by 6 bases, with 9 bases between them. The CDR3 runs 14 residues. Germline V lookup: CDR1 SGHKS, CDR2 YYEKEE (reference sequence). In DNA form, the CDR3 reads TGTGCCAGCAGCTTGGTAGGGCCAGCCGGGGAGCTGTTTTTT. Protein sequence: CASSLVGPAGELFF.

This sequence joins TRBV7-9 and TRBJ2-3, with 8 bases aligning to TRBD2. Germline V gene sequence: CDR1 SEHNR, CDR2 FQNEAQ (reference sequence). The trim removed 5 bases at V and 7 bases at J, leaving 11 bases unmatched. The CDR3 is 15 amino acids. The CDR3 reads CASSRVREGLYTQYF. The DNA of the CDR3 is TGTGCCAGCAGCCGAGTACGGGAGGGCTTGTATACGCAGTATTTT.

V and J are TRBV6-1 and TRBJ1-5, with D hard to call. This CDR3 has 15 residues. Germline values: CDR1 MNHNS, CDR2 SASEGT. V dropped 1 base and J dropped 5 bases, with 12 bases sitting between them. Written as DNA, the CDR3 is TGTGCCAGCAGTGAAGGGGCAGAGAGTTATCAGCCCCAGCATTTT. Translating gives CASSEGAESYQPQHF.

CDR3 sequence: CASKGGWFETQYF. Here the CDR3 DNA reads TGTGCCAGCAAAGGGGGATGGTTTGAGACCCAGTACTTC. J is TRBJ2-5 and V is TRBV7-4, with D possibly TRBD1 on 6 matching bases. V shed 7 bases and J shed 5 bases, with 14 bases lying between them. Germline CDR1 reads SGHVT; CDR2 reads SQSDAQ. The CDR3 is 13 residues long.

About this clone: The junction departs from the called germline gene at one end, perhaps through a read error. The rearrangement uses TRBV5-4 and TRBJ2-2, with D hard to call. The CDR3 covers 13 residues. Germline loops: CDR1 SGHNT, CDR2 YYREEE (reference sequence). CDR3 region: CASRLELTGELFF. CDR3 sequence (DNA): TGTGCCAGCAGGTTGGAATTAACCGGGGAGCTGTTTTTT.